The 9 T cell receptor beta chains below were found in one sample sequenced in a study of metastatic and nonmetastatic thyroid tumors. TCRdb re-called clones via MiXCR from the PCR reads. The data contain 36,000 or so clones, around 31% of them singletons. All patients reached thyroid surgery having received no treatment beforehand. The sample taken for sequencing was tumor tissue. These receptors all stem from a female donor with papillary thyroid cancer or a benign thyroid nodule (not recorded which). Some clones in this sample may be carry-over from other donors' samples.

V gene TRBV7-9 combines with J gene TRBJ1-2, with a possible D match to TRBD1 (5 bases). V lost 5 bases, J lost 8 bases, and 15 bases lay in between. Germline V gives CDR1 SEHNR, CDR2 FQNEAQ (reference sequence). The CDR3 is 13 residues long. The CDR3 region is CASSSLRKGGYTF. The CDR3, as DNA: TGTGCCAGCAGCAGCCTGCGAAAGGGGGGCTACACCTTC.

This chain connects TRBV6-4 to TRBJ1-1; 7 positions match TRBD1. The CDR3 consists of 14 residues. Germline V gene sequence: CDR1 MRHNA, CDR2 SNTAGT. J gave up 2 bases and V 6 bases, and 6 bases lay outside the gene matches. This CDR3 is CASRNRGGNTEAFF. The CDR3, as DNA: TGTGCCAGCAGAAACAGGGGAGGAAACACTGAAGCTTTCTTT.

This clone was counted a single time. The chain couples TRBV20-1 to TRBJ2-7; TRBD2 agrees at 8 bases. The CDR3 runs 14 residues. V lost 4 bases and J lost 2; bases outside the gene matches: 7. From germline, CDR1 is DFQATT and CDR2 SNEGSKA (reference sequence). This CDR3 is CSAIPTTSAYEQYF. DNA of the CDR3: TGCAGTGCTATTCCGACGACTAGCGCCTACGAGCAGTACTTC.

This clone came up a few times. This chain uses TRBV19 with TRBJ2-7; 8 bases are a match to TRBD2. Trimming cost V 6 bases and J 6 bases; bases outside gene matches: 4. The CDR3 is 12 amino acids. Germline loops: CDR1 LNHDA, CDR2 SQIVND (reference sequence). CDR3 bases: TGTGCCAGTAGACGGGAGGGAGGCGAGCAGTACTTC. Encoded protein: CASRREGGEQYF.

This clone was detected only a few times. V is TRBV7-9 and J is TRBJ2-5; possible D gene TRBD2, 6 bases. Per the germline V gene, CDR1 is SEHNR and CDR2 is FQNEAQ (reference sequence). V shed 8 bases and J shed 7 bases, with 14 bases lying between them. This CDR3 spans 12 amino acids. The CDR3 reads CASSEGSGTQYF. CDR3 bases: TGTGCCAGCTCGGAGGGCAGTGGGACCCAGTACTTC.

The chain combines TRBV27 with TRBJ2-4, with D possibly being TRBD1 or TRBD2 (5 bases each). V lost 11 bases and J lost 2, with 19 bases in between. Germline-derived CDR1 and CDR2 are MNHEY and SMNVEV (reference sequence). This CDR3 region has 15 residues. CDR3 DNA sequence: TGTGCCGGACTTGGGACGGACTCTACCAAAAACATTCAGTACTTC. Protein: CAGLGTDSTKNIQYF.

This chain links TRBV20-1 with TRBJ2-1; 12 nucleotides match TRBD2. Per germline, CDR1 DFQATT and CDR2 SNEGSKA (reference sequence). CDR3 length: 17 amino acids. The junction had 10 bases not matched to a gene; V was cut back by 3 bases and J by 4 bases. The CDR3 nucleotides are TGCAGTGCTAGGCCCCTAGGACTAGCGGGACCATACAATGAGCAGTTCTTC. Translation gives CSARPLGLAGPYNEQFF.

This clone showed up just a few times. The genes are TRBV20-1 and TRBJ2-2, with 10 bases matching TRBD2. The germline CDR1 and CDR2 sequences are DFQATT and SNEGSKA (reference sequence). CDR3 size: 16 residues. Trimming removed 0 bases from V and 2 bases from J; junction bases left unmatched: 3. The CDR3 protein is CSARELAGRNTGELFF. DNA of the CDR3: TGCAGTGCTAGAGAACTAGCGGGGAGAAACACCGGGGAGCTGTTTTTT.

V and J are TRBV6-1 and TRBJ1-2, with D possibly being TRBD1 (5 bases). V was clipped by 8 bases and J by 1 base, with 11 bases between them. The CDR3 sequence is 13 residues long. Germline V lookup: CDR1 MNHNS, CDR2 SASEGT. This chain's CDR3 is CASAPGSNYGYTF. In nucleotides, the CDR3 is TGTGCCAGCGCCCCAGGGAGTAACTATGGCTACACCTTC.